These 22 T cell receptor beta chains were sequenced from one sample in a study of T cell responses to AZD1222 COVID-19 vaccine. Data came from immunoSEQ multiplex PCR; TCRdb stores just in-frame clones and leaves some out. The table includes 60,000 to 100,000 clones, about 90% detected once. The source was peripheral blood, collected on day 0 of AZD1222 vaccination. The receptors derive from an adult in good health.

This chain connects TRBV5-5 to TRBJ2-7; 10 bases are a match to TRBD2. The trim removed 5 bases at V and 7 bases at J, leaving 12 bases unmatched. Germline V gene lookup returns CDR1 SGHKS and CDR2 YYEKEE (reference sequence). CDR3 length: 15 residues. CDR3 residues: CASREMSGRVGEQYF. CDR3 nucleotide sequence: TGTGCCAGCAGGGAGATGAGCGGGAGGGTAGGTGAGCAGTACTTC.

The CDR3 sequence is CASSWGPSYEQYF. In nucleotides, the CDR3 is TGTGCCAGCAGCTGGGGCCCTTCCTACGAGCAGTACTTC. The V gene is TRBV5-5, the J gene TRBJ2-7; D may be TRBD1 (5 bases). V dropped 3 bases and J dropped 1 base, with 8 bases sitting between them. Per germline, CDR1 SGHKS and CDR2 YYEKEE (reference sequence). CDR3 length: 13 amino acids.

This rearrangement joins TRBV9 to TRBJ1-2; 11 bases map to TRBD1. Unmatched junction bases numbered 7, after V lost 3 bases and J lost 6 bases. This CDR3 is 15 amino acids long. Germline CDR1 reads SGDLS; CDR2 reads YYNGEE. The CDR3: CASSARDRGMDGYTF. The CDR3 DNA reads TGTGCCAGCAGCGCCCGGGACAGGGGGATGGATGGCTACACCTTC.

This rearrangement joins TRBV11-3 to TRBJ1-1, with D hard to call. Trimming removed 5 bases from V and 2 bases from J, with 9 bases in between. The CDR3 contains 13 residues. Looked up from germline, CDR1 is SGHNT and CDR2 is YENEEA. The CDR3 DNA reads as TGTGCCAGCAGCCTACTAAGTAACACTGAAGCTTTCTTT. Translated: CASSLLSNTEAFF.

The chain employs TRBV2 and TRBJ1-5; no definite D call. The germline V and J ends were trimmed by 1 base and 7 bases, with 8 bases remaining between them. Per the germline V gene, CDR1 is SNHLY and CDR2 is FYNNEI. The CDR3 has 13 amino acids. CDR3 in amino acids: CASSEGGWQPQHF. The CDR3 DNA is TGTGCCAGCAGTGAAGGGGGATGGCAGCCCCAGCATTTT. The whole variable domain, filled in from reference TRBV2 and TRBJ1-5, reads EPEVTQTPSHQVTQMGQEVILRCVPISNHLYFYWYRQILGQKVEFLVSFYNNEISEKSEIFDDQFSVERPDGSNFTLKIRSTKLEDSAMYFCASSEGGWQPQHFGDGTRLSIL.

The gene calls are TRBV14 and TRBJ2-4; 7 positions match TRBD1. Trimming at V came to 4 bases and at J to 1 base, leaving 7 bases not matched to a gene. This CDR3 contains 16 residues. Germline V gene lookup returns CDR1 SGHDN and CDR2 FVKESK. The CDR3 sequence: CASSPGRGLAKNIQYF. DNA for the CDR3: TGTGCCAGCAGCCCGGGAAGGGGGCTCGCCAAAAACATTCAGTACTTC.

The chain joins TRBV7-3 to TRBJ2-1; possibly TRBD1 for D (6 bases). Trimming cost V 5 bases and J 1 base, with 15 bases left between them. CDR1 is SGHTA and CDR2 is FQGTGA in the germline V gene. The CDR3 has 16 residues. The CDR3, as DNA: TGTGCCAGCAGCGTCCAGGGGCTCGCGTCCTACAATGAGCAGTTCTTC. Amino acid sequence: CASSVQGLASYNEQFF.

This rearrangement joins TRBV9 to TRBJ2-5, with D unresolved. The germline V gene encodes CDR1 SGDLS and CDR2 YYNGEE. With 2 bases removed from V and 0 bases from J, the gap between germline ends came to 11 bases. CDR3 length equals 15 residues. CDR3 nucleotides: TGTGCCAGCAGCGTCTCACCGCAGCACCAAGAGACCCAGTACTTC. Its protein is CASSVSPQHQETQYF. The full variable domain, completed using reference TRBV9 and TRBJ2-5, is DSGVTQTPKHLITATGQRVTLRCSPRSGDLSVYWYQQSLDQGLQFLIQYYNGEERAKGNILERFSAQQFPDLHSELNLSSLELGDSALYFCASSVSPQHQETQYFGPGTRLLVL.

V is TRBV11-2 and J is TRBJ2-1; D may correspond to TRBD1 or TRBD2 (6 bases each). V gave up 4 bases and J gave up 4 bases, with 17 bases separating them. Germline V lookup: CDR1 SGHAT, CDR2 FQNNGV. The CDR3 runs 16 residues. The CDR3 nucleotides read TGTGCCAGCAGCTCCCGGTCCGGGGGCCCTTACAATGAGCAGTTCTTC. It specifies CASSSRSGGPYNEQFF. The full variable domain, its missing parts supplied by reference TRBV11-2 and TRBJ2-1, is EAGVAQSPRYKIIEKRQSVAFWCNPISGHATLYWYQQILGQGPKLLIQFQNNGVVDDSQLPKDRFSAERLKGVDSTLKIQPAKLEDSAVYLCASSSRSGGPYNEQFFGPGTRLTVL.

The V and J genes are TRBV2 and TRBJ2-3; perhaps TRBD2 as D (6 bases). CDR1 is SNHLY, CDR2 FYNNEI, per germline. The ends were cut back, 11 bases at V and 7 bases at J, with 19 bases in the middle. This CDR3 is built from 13 residues. The CDR3 DNA reads as TGTGCCCCGAGGGCTAAAACTAGCAATACGCAGTATTTT. It translates to CAPRAKTSNTQYF. Full variable domain (remainder filled in from reference TRBV2 and TRBJ2-3): EPEVTQTPSHQVTQMGQEVILRCVPISNHLYFYWYRQILGQKVEFLVSFYNNEISEKSEIFDDQFSVERPDGSNFTLKIRSTKLEDSAMYFCAPRAKTSNTQYFGPGTRLTVL.

The V call is TRBV6-5, the J call TRBJ1-1; D not certain. This CDR3 comprises 10 residues. CDR1 and CDR2 from the germline V gene are MNHEY and SVGAGI. V lost 7 bases to trimming and J lost 7 bases, with 7 bases between them. CDR3 loop: CASKVVEAFF. The DNA for the CDR3 is TGTGCCAGCAAGGTGGTTGAAGCTTTCTTT.

This clone was picked up one time. The chain employs TRBV14 and TRBJ1-5; D is undetermined. The CDR3 runs 14 residues. Deletions cut 1 base from V and 3 bases from J, with 7 bases between. Germline V gene sequence: CDR1 SGHDN, CDR2 FVKESK. CDR3 in DNA: TGTGCCAGCAGCCAAGGGCACACCAATCAGCCCCAGCATTTT. Residues: CASSQGHTNQPQHF.

The V and J genes are TRBV27 and TRBJ1-1, with a possible D match to TRBD1 (5 bases). CDR3 length equals 13 residues. The V and J ends lost 4 bases and 11 bases respectively, with 17 bases between them. Germline-derived CDR1 and CDR2 are MNHEY and SMNVEV (reference sequence). The CDR3 DNA sequence: TGTGCCAGCAGTTCCCGAGGGGTAGGGGTTGCTTTCTTT. Its translation: CASSSRGVGVAFF.

This clone was counted a few times. This rearrangement joins TRBV7-3 to TRBJ1-1; D ambiguous. Trimming left V 2 bases short and J 5 bases short, with 6 bases between. The CDR3 sequence is 12 residues long. CDR1 is SGHTA, CDR2 FQGTGA, per germline. CDR3 sequence: CASSLGSTEAFF. CDR3 DNA sequence: TGTGCCAGCAGCTTAGGCTCGACTGAAGCTTTCTTT.

This clone was seen a handful of times. This chain joins TRBV4-1 and TRBJ1-4; D may be TRBD1 (5 bases). Trimming stripped 0 bases from V and 7 bases from J, with 18 bases between. The CDR3 length is 17 residues. Germline CDR1 is MGHRA and CDR2 is YSYEKL. CDR3: CASSQDLLQGLGEKLFF. The CDR3 DNA follows: TGCGCCAGCAGCCAAGATCTGTTGCAGGGACTAGGTGAAAAACTGTTTTTT.

The chain joins TRBV7-8 to TRBJ2-7; either TRBD1 or TRBD2 may supply D (5 bases each). CDR1 is SGHVS, CDR2 FQNEAQ, per germline. This CDR3 contains 17 residues. V gave up 5 bases and J gave up 1 base, with 21 bases separating them. This CDR3 is CASSVTFGALSSYEQYF. The CDR3 nucleotides are TGTGCCAGCAGCGTGACCTTCGGGGCCCTTTCTTCCTACGAGCAGTACTTC.

The chain has TRBV5-5 and TRBJ1-6; tentative D call: TRBD1 (5 bases). CDR3 length: 15 amino acids. Trimming removed 6 bases at V and 8 bases at J, with 18 bases between. Germline V lookup: CDR1 SGHKS, CDR2 YYEKEE (reference sequence). The CDR3 sequence is CASTSSRDAYSPLHF. The CDR3 DNA reads TGTGCCAGCACCTCGTCCCGGGACGCTTATTCACCCCTCCACTTT.

The J gene is TRBJ2-1, the V gene TRBV3-1 (or the pseudogene TRBV3-2); 9 bases map to TRBD2. Germline V gene lookup returns CDR1 LGHDT and CDR2 YNNKEL (reference sequence). This CDR3 is 16 amino acids long. J lost 8 bases, V lost 0 bases, and 8 bases had no gene match. CDR3 DNA: TGTGCCAGCAGCCAAGATCCAGCGGGAGGCATGGATGAGCAGTTCTTC. This encodes CASSQDPAGGMDEQFF.

The CDR3, as DNA: TGTGCCAGCAGTGAATGGGGGACTAACACAGATACGCAGTATTTT. Protein: CASSEWGTNTDTQYF. This chain links TRBV6-1 with TRBJ2-3; 7 bases are shared with TRBD2. The CDR3 runs 15 residues. V was clipped by 2 bases and J by 2 bases; unmatched bases: 4. The germline gives CDR1 MNHNS, CDR2 SASEGT.

The J gene is TRBJ1-2, the V gene TRBV12-5; a possible D gene is TRBD1 (5 bases). V was cut by 3 bases and J by 9 bases, with 17 bases left in between. The CDR3 spans 14 residues. Per germline, CDR1 LGHNT and CDR2 FRNRAP. CDR3 loop: CASGFSARGSRYTF. The CDR3, as DNA: TGTGCTAGTGGTTTTTCGGCGAGGGGTAGTCGCTACACCTTC.

The V and J genes are TRBV5-5 and TRBJ2-7, with a weak D call TRBD2 (6 bases). Trimming shortened V by 4 bases and J by 7 bases, and 21 bases separated the two germline ends. This CDR3 has 15 amino acids. Looked up from germline, CDR1 is SGHKS and CDR2 is YYEKEE (reference sequence). The CDR3 DNA follows: TGTGCCAGCAGCCCTACCGGGACTTCGTCCTGGGAGCAGTACTTC. This codes for CASSPTGTSSWEQYF.

In this sample, this clone turned up a few times. The sample contains more than one DNA sequence encoding this CDR3. The rearrangement links TRBV19 to TRBJ1-6; D is perhaps TRBD1 (5 bases). Deletions cut 7 bases from V and 7 bases from J, with 14 bases between. Germline V gene sequence: CDR1 LNHDA, CDR2 SQIVND (reference sequence). The CDR3 is 14 amino acids. CDR3 residues: CASTRDSQNSPLHF. CDR3 bases: TGTGCCAGTACCCGGGACTCCCAAAATTCACCCCTCCACTTT. The full variable domain, completed using reference TRBV19 and TRBJ1-6, is DGGITQSPKYLFRKEGQNVTLSCEQNLNHDAMYWYRQDPGQGLRLIYYSQIVNDFQKGDIAEGYSVSREKKESFPLTVTSAQKNPTAFYLCASTRDSQNSPLHFGNGTRLTVT.